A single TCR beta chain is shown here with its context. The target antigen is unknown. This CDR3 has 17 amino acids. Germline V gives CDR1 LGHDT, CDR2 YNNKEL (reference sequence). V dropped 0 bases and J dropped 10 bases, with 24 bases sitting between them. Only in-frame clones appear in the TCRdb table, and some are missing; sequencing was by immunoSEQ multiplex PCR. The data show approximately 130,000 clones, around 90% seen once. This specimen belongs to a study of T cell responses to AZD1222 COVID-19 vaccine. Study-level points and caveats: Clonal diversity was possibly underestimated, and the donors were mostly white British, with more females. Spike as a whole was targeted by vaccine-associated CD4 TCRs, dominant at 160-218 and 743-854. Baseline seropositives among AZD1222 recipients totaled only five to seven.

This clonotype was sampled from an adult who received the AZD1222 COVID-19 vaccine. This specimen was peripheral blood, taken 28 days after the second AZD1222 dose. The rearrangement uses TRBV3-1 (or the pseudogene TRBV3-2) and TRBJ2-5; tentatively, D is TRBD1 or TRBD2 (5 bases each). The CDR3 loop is CASSQELDSLEERGQYF. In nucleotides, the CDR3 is TGTGCCAGCAGCCAAGAGTTGGATAGCTTGGAGGAGAGGGGCCAGTACTTC.